The rows below give T cell receptor beta chains drawn from one sample of a study of T cell responses to AZD1222 COVID-19 vaccine. Using immunoSEQ multiplex PCR, the repertoire was profiled, and TCRdb retains in-frame clones only, with some absent. Among about 100,000 clones, around 87% were seen once, and the ten largest hold 4% to 4.5%. The sequencing used peripheral blood, collected on day 0 of MenACWY control vaccination. All receptors derive from an adult in good health. CDR3s include the opening cysteine and the closing phenylalanine or tryptophan. Clone size is not always given. Where it is, it says once, few, many or a class for expanded clones.

TRBJ2-5	NA	TRBV6-1	CASSELAGGPETQYF
TRBJ1-1	NA	TRBV27	CASSRDGGGLAFF
TRBJ1-1	NA	TRBV2	CASSHALSTGGMIGNTEAFF
TRBJ2-1	NA	TRBV5-1	CASRTGERNEQFF
TRBJ1-6	few	TRBV19	CASYSSAGGSPLHF
TRBJ1-2	NA	TRBV28	CASSRDTSGRYGYTF
TRBJ1-1	once	TRBV6-2/TRBV6-3	CASSYSTGRTNTEAFF
TRBJ1-2	once	TRBV10-3	CATFSENYGYTF
TRBJ1-2	few	TRBV5-8	CASGQGYGYTF
TRBJ1-6	NA	TRBV19	CASSRGITAYNSPLHF
TRBJ2-7	once	TRBV6-2/TRBV6-3	CASSGPGLAGRYYEQYF
TRBJ2-7	NA	TRBV19	CASSETGRPPAYEQYF
TRBJ2-2	NA	TRBV6-5	CASIQRGNTGELFF
TRBJ1-2	NA	TRBV2	CASSDSPPYGYTF
TRBJ2-7	NA	TRBV19	CASSIFSGGHEQYF
TRBJ1-1	NA	TRBV27	CASRPGQGAGTEAFF
TRBJ1-2	NA	TRBV3-1/TRBV3-2	CASSQGPRRADGYTF
TRBJ1-3	NA	TRBV9	CASRPTGAPGNTIYF
TRBJ1-3	NA	TRBV5-1	CASSYTEGGGTIYF
TRBJ1-2	NA	TRBV6-5	CASSPPKDRIRYTF
TRBJ2-3	NA	TRBV19	CASSSYSGVGTDTQYF
TRBJ2-3	NA	TRBV4-2	CASSQGGPTLTDTQYF
TRBJ1-3	NA	TRBV6-5	CASSPAPRTGNTIYF
TRBJ2-5	few	TRBV12-3/TRBV12-4	CASNQGQKETQYF
TRBJ2-1	NA	TRBV30	CAWSGLGGNEQFF
TRBJ2-1	NA	TRBV19	CASSMRGIGRYEQFF
TRBJ1-4	NA	TRBV18	CASSRRSEEKLFF
TRBJ2-1	NA	TRBV4-3	CASSQEGFGYSYNEQFF
TRBJ2-5	NA	TRBV3-1/TRBV3-2	CASSQPDGSGLKKETQYF
TRBJ1-1	NA	TRBV4-1	CASSQGPAMNTEAFF
TRBJ1-5	NA	TRBV28	CASITGTGNNQPQHF
TRBJ2-3	NA	TRBV19	CASSTGQADTQYF
TRBJ2-1	NA	TRBV25-1	CASGDGSDEQFF
TRBJ1-1	NA	TRBV28	CASSTSTALNTEAFF
TRBJ2-3	once	TRBV28	CASSLRRVQTDTQYF
TRBJ1-4	NA	TRBV7-2	CASSPSGPNEKLFF
TRBJ1-2	once	TRBV12-3/TRBV12-4	CASSQTGNYGYTF
TRBJ2-7	NA	TRBV5-5	CASSLQSYEQYF
TRBJ2-1	NA	TRBV6-1	CASSELAGARSYNEQFF
TRBJ1-4	NA	TRBV5-4	CASSYTGEGTEKLFF
TRBJ1-2	NA	TRBV6-5	CATSDRSNYGYTF
TRBJ1-2	NA	TRBV5-4	CASSFPGAYGYTF
TRBJ2-1	few	TRBV11-3	CASSLGLAGVYEQFF
TRBJ2-7	NA	TRBV20-1	CSASVIGIISGEQYF
TRBJ1-2	NA	TRBV6-2/TRBV6-3	CASSLRGEPYGYTF
TRBJ1-4	NA	TRBV15	CATRGRGREELFF
TRBJ2-2	NA	TRBV29-1	CSVGGQGAGELFF
TRBJ1-5	NA	TRBV21-1	CASSKALSRQGPRNQPQHF
TRBJ2-3	NA	TRBV11-3	CASSTTGEATQYF
TRBJ2-1	NA	TRBV7-3	CASSLRQGLHNEQFF
TRBJ1-3	NA	TRBV2	CASSADRGSVGNTIYF
TRBJ2-1	NA	TRBV7-2	CASSLGRGGLEQFF
TRBJ1-2	NA	TRBV6-5	CASSYRGTGEGYTF
TRBJ1-1	NA	TRBV11-2	CASSSPRGVGTEAFF
TRBJ2-2	NA	TRBV3-1/TRBV3-2	CASSQALAGHTGELFF